This T cell receptor (beta chain) stems from a study of blood T cells in healthy people across ages (dated by TCRdb to 2014 to 2015). Notes on the research overall: Template switching captured roughly one uniquely barcoded TCR beta cDNA molecule per two T cells in model experiments. Age-related changes in TCR beta repertoire diversity were measured in the study by deep sequencing normalized with unique cDNA molecular identifiers. Four age groups were formed from the donors: young (average approximately 16 years), middle-aged (approximately 39), aged (over 55) and long-lived (around 80). Donors of different ages were randomly distributed across sequencing lanes to avoid experimental bias. Using the same blood draw, the study looked at two additional independent replicas of 1 million unique cDNA reads for two donors, one aged 18 to 30 and the other aged 80 or older. Broader findings and caveats from the paper: Because the CMV infection status of the donors was unknown, age-related changes in expanded clonotypes may potentially have been confounded. The long-lived group showed more naive CD4+ T cells, fewer expanded clones and increased TCR diversity than the aged group, suggesting age selection. Estimates of total diversity based on one million sequenced T cells were regarded as lower bounds and as underestimates. Because profiling used bulk unsorted PBMCs, naive and antigen-experienced compartments could not be compared conclusively. The percentage of naive T cells measured by flow cytometry correlated strongly with observed TCR beta diversity. Observed TCR beta diversity per million T cells fell roughly linearly with age, and a significant reduction was already apparent by age around 40.

The CDR3 numbers 15 residues from cysteine through phenylalanine. Only the CDR3 portion is preserved as DNA: 45 bases, with reading frame beginning at the first base. V and J are trimmed by 5 bases and 0 bases, and the gene matches miss 5 bases of the junction. Per the germline V gene, SGHRS is the CDR1 and YFSETQ is the CDR2. Donors were approximately 42 systemically healthy Caucasian individuals from Russia aged roughly 6 to 100 years. Each donor gave around 9.9 milliliters of peripheral blood, collected into EDTA-treated Vacutainer tubes. PBMCs were isolated by Ficoll-Paque density-gradient centrifugation, with at least 7 million obtained per sample. Trizol reagent was used to extract total RNA from PBMCs, with at least 5 micrograms per sample. For every donor, flow cytometry on a PBMC aliquot measured the percentage of naive CD45RAhigh/CD27high T cells. The library came from 5' RACE. Sequencer: Illumina HiSeq 2500. The second PCR ran for about 6 to 12 cycles and used a J-beta primer mix along with a sample-barcoded 5' primer. A unique molecular identifier was introduced onto each TCR beta cDNA molecule by a template-switch 5' adaptor carrying 12 random nucleotides. Each sample yielded at least 3 million CDR3-containing paired-end reads. First-strand cDNA was synthesized from all RNA with the Mint cDNA synthesis kit, primed by a TRBC-specific oligonucleotide. Following uracil-DNA glycosylase treatment, a first 18-cycle PCR with universal primers M1SS and BC2_uni_R was performed on all cDNA. Processing in the source paper ran as follows. For normalization, 1 million high-quality reads, each with a distinct molecular identifier, were randomly selected from each sample. Reads with shared molecular identifiers were discarded instead of being binned into consensus sequences. CDR3 identification, clonotype clustering and error correction used MiTCR with a Q25 quality threshold and the strictest error-elimination algorithm. Lower-bound total TCR beta diversity was estimated with a nonparametric unseen species model using Euler transformation. TCRdb passed the public sequencing reads through fastp at Q25 and MiXCR, retaining productive beta sequences. Every entry covers one CDR3 protein and lists the most common genes and DNA from its rows. What appears here as the V and J calls and clone size reflects TCRdb's work, not the paper's. In all, the sample holds approximately 690,000 distinct CDR3 sequences, and under 70% of those were seen once. In total, the top ten clones hold roughly 34% of the sample.

A remark on this clonotype: Its antigen target is currently unknown. No much larger clone exists at a distance of one base, and base qualities are not known.

Sequenced material: blood. The V and J segments used are TRBV5-1 and TRBJ2-1, and 7 junction bases match TRBD2. This clonotype originated in a man aged 55 to 70 in good health. The sequenced DNA is TGCGCCAGCAGTCTAGCGGTCCTCTCCTACAATGAGCAGTTCTTC. Translated, this gives CASSLAVLSYNEQFF.